The 30 T cell receptor beta chains below were found in one sample sequenced in a study of CD8+ T cells in alopecia areata (dated by TCRdb to 2017 to 2018). Library construction relied on the immunoSEQ multiplex PCR assay. To provide template for TCR sequencing, every sample had RNA extracted and reverse transcribed into cDNA. TCRdb's version of the immuneACCESS table is confined to in-frame rearrangements and falls short of the full clone set. An unresolved V gene accounts for under half of the shortfall where checked; the remainder is of unknown origin. The sample table contains 98,000 or so clones; only one count was recorded for roughly 64% of them. 20% to 25% of the sample lies in the top ten. The sample taken for sequencing was CD8+ T cells sorted from blood. The receptors shown here come from a human donor in good health.

The CDR3 DNA sequence: TGTGCCAGCAGCTTCGGGACTAGCGGGGACAATGAGCAGTTCTTC. Translating it yields CASSFGTSGDNEQFF. V is TRBV6-5 and J is TRBJ2-1; 13 nucleotides match TRBD2. The CDR3 contains 15 residues. The J segment lost 5 bases and the V segment lost 6 bases, leaving 4 bases of the junction unmatched. Germline loops: CDR1 MNHEY, CDR2 SVGAGI.

The table lists this clone with a few counts. This rearrangement joins TRBV29-1 to TRBJ1-2, with D unclear. With 0 bases removed from V and 8 bases from J, the gap between germline ends came to 7 bases. This CDR3 spans 11 amino acids. CDR1 is SQVTM and CDR2 is ANQGSEA in the germline V gene. The CDR3 protein is CSVEEKEGYTF. The DNA for the CDR3 is TGCAGCGTTGAAGAGAAGGAAGGCTACACCTTC.

This clone has more than one count but fewer than ten. The CDR3 nucleotides are TGTGCCAGCAGCCAAGGGGTTAGCGGCCCAGATACGCAGTATTTT. This gives the protein CASSQGVSGPDTQYF. This chain connects TRBV7-9 to TRBJ2-3, with D tentatively TRBD2 (6 bases). Between the trimmed V and J ends, which lost 5 bases and 4 bases, there was a span of 16 bases. Germline assignment: CDR1 SEHNR and CDR2 FQNEAQ (reference sequence). The CDR3 is made up of 15 amino acids.

The CDR3 reads CASSPRGLAGYNEQFF. CDR3 coding DNA: TGTGCCAGCAGCCCCCGAGGACTAGCGGGCTACAATGAGCAGTTCTTC. The V call is TRBV9, the J call TRBJ2-1; 11 bases align to TRBD2. Germline lookup yields CDR1 SGDLS and CDR2 YYNGEE. The CDR3 is 16 amino acids. Losses at the gene ends were 4 bases for V and 3 bases for J; bases not matched to a gene: 6.

This clone has more than one count but fewer than ten. The V gene is TRBV4-2, the J gene TRBJ2-7, with 8 bases matching TRBD2. There are 15 residues in the CDR3. The ends lost 0 bases at V and 6 bases at J; junction bases unmatched: 7. Germline V gene lookup returns CDR1 LGHNA and CDR2 YNFKEQ. The CDR3 loop reads CASSQDPAGVAEQYF. The CDR3 nucleotides read TGTGCCAGCAGCCAAGATCCAGCGGGGGTGGCCGAGCAGTACTTC.

The chain combines TRBV6-4 with TRBJ1-6, with D perhaps TRBD1 (6 bases). Germline loops: CDR1 MRHNA, CDR2 SNTAGT. This CDR3 is 16 amino acids long. V was pared by 2 bases and J by 5 bases, with 13 bases between. CDR3 residues: CASSDGKRGHNSPLHF. CDR3 coding DNA: TGTGCCAGCAGTGACGGAAAACGGGGGCATAATTCACCCCTCCACTTT.

The chain employs TRBV29-1 and TRBJ2-7; tentative D call: TRBD2 (5 bases). Per germline, CDR1 SQVTM and CDR2 ANQGSEA. Between the trimmed V and J ends, which lost 6 bases and 7 bases, there was a span of 19 bases. The CDR3 totals 13 residues. The CDR3 sequence: CSVLAGGTREQYF. In DNA, the CDR3 is TGCAGCGTACTGGCGGGCGGTACGCGGGAGCAGTACTTC.

This chain joins TRBV27 and TRBJ2-5; 7 bases fit TRBD2. Germline V lookup: CDR1 MNHEY, CDR2 SMNVEV (reference sequence). J was trimmed by 2 bases and V by 6 bases; bases with no gene match: 3. The CDR3 consists of 13 residues. The chain's CDR3 is CASRGEGQETQYF. Written as DNA, the CDR3 is TGTGCCAGCAGGGGGGAGGGGCAAGAGACCCAGTACTTC.

This sequence joins TRBV30 and TRBJ2-5, with D perhaps matching TRBD1 (5 bases). The CDR3 length is 14 residues. Trimming shortened V by 2 bases and J by 1 base, and 11 bases separated the two germline ends. CDR1 is GTSNPN, CDR2 SVGIG, per germline (reference sequence). CDR3 DNA: TGTGCCTGGAGTTGGGGCAGGGCCCAAGAGACCCAGTACTTC. Protein product: CAWSWGRAQETQYF.

This clone was recorded only once. The V and J genes are TRBV7-9 and TRBJ1-1, with a possible D match to TRBD1 (6 bases). Trimming took 6 bases from V and 7 from J, leaving 21 bases between them. This CDR3 contains 15 residues. Germline-derived CDR1 and CDR2 are SEHNR and FQNEAQ (reference sequence). The CDR3 reads CASSLPQGGLDEAFF. For the CDR3, the DNA is TGTGCCAGCAGTCTACCACAGGGCGGGCTTGATGAAGCTTTCTTT.

In this sample, this clone turned up once. The CDR3 DNA reads as TGCGCCAGCAGCCAAGACTCATCGGGGGCGCGGGAGCAGTACTTC. It encodes CASSQDSSGAREQYF. V gene TRBV4-3 combines with J gene TRBJ2-7, with D perhaps being TRBD1 or TRBD2 (6 bases each). Germline lookup yields CDR1 LGHNA and CDR2 YSLEER. The V end lost 0 bases, the J end lost 7 bases, and 16 bases lay between the germline ends. The CDR3 is 15 residues long.

This chain joins TRBV7-9 and TRBJ1-2; D is perhaps TRBD1 (6 bases). V was pared by 4 bases and J by 8 bases, with 14 bases between. The CDR3 length is 13 residues. The germline V gene encodes CDR1 SEHNR and CDR2 FQNEAQ (reference sequence). The CDR3 sequence: CASSYADSGGYTF. DNA for the CDR3: TGTGCCAGCAGCTACGCGGACAGCGGAGGCTACACCTTC.

This clone came up a few times. The gene calls are TRBV5-1 and TRBJ2-5; 11 bases line up with TRBD2. Trimming cost V 2 bases and J 2 bases; bases outside gene matches: 11. Germline-derived CDR1 and CDR2 are SGHRS and YFSETQ. The length of the CDR3 is 18 residues. Here the CDR3 reads CASSFPNTSGGFQETQYF. The CDR3 coding sequence is TGCGCCAGCAGCTTCCCCAATACTAGCGGGGGCTTTCAAGAGACCCAGTACTTC.

V gene TRBV13 combines with J gene TRBJ2-1; D unresolved. Germline V gives CDR1 PRHDT, CDR2 FYEKMQ (reference sequence). V was shortened by 4 bases and J by 6 bases, with 7 bases between the two germline ends. This CDR3 has 12 amino acids. CDR3 loop: CASSSIGNEQFF. For the CDR3, the DNA is TGTGCCAGCAGCTCCATCGGCAATGAGCAGTTCTTC. Variable domain in full (rest from reference TRBV13 and TRBJ2-1): AAGVIQSPRHLIKEKRETATLKCYPIPRHDTVYWYQQGPGQDPQFLISFYEKMQSDKGSIPDRFSAQQFSDYHSELNMSSLELGDSALYFCASSSIGNEQFFGPGTRLTVL.

V usage is TRBV13 and J usage is TRBJ1-1; 7 nucleotides agree with TRBD1. The CDR3 has 13 residues. CDR1 PRHDT and CDR2 FYEKMQ come from the germline V gene (reference sequence). J was trimmed by 6 bases and V by 6 bases; bases with no gene match: 7. In DNA, the CDR3 is TGTGCCAGCAGTGAGAGGGGGCATGCTGAAGCTTTCTTT. This gives the protein CASSERGHAEAFF.

This clone was seen more than once but under ten times. Other DNA sequences in the sample encode the same CDR3. The chain joins TRBV7-9 to TRBJ1-1; D is uncertain. The CDR3 spans 9 residues. V shed 5 bases and J shed 7 bases, with 2 bases lying between them. The V gene's germline CDR1 is SEHNR and CDR2 FQNEAQ (reference sequence). This CDR3 reads CASSVEAFF. CDR3 nucleotides: TGTGCCAGCAGCGTTGAAGCTTTCTTT.

This clone was observed a single time. The chain joins TRBV4-2 to TRBJ2-7; the match to TRBD2 covers 7 bases. The germline V gene has CDR1 LGHNA and CDR2 YNFKEQ. The CDR3 consists of 14 residues. V gave up 4 bases and J gave up 4 bases; unmatched junction bases: 7. The CDR3 loop is CASSRRLARYEQYF. The CDR3 bases are TGTGCCAGCAGCCGAAGACTAGCCAGATACGAGCAGTACTTC.

The rearrangement uses TRBV13 and TRBJ1-3, with D possibly matching TRBD1 (6 bases). There are 16 residues in the CDR3. With 4 bases removed from V and 0 bases from J, the gap between germline ends came to 13 bases. CDR1 PRHDT and CDR2 FYEKMQ come from the germline V gene (reference sequence). The CDR3 spells CASSSRTAFSGNTIYF. In DNA, the CDR3 is TGTGCCAGCAGCTCAAGGACAGCTTTCTCTGGAAACACCATATATTTT.

This clone appeared a few times. The chain couples TRBV7-2 to TRBJ2-1; 9 bases fit TRBD1. Per germline, CDR1 SGHTA and CDR2 FQGNSA. Trimming took 7 bases from V and 9 from J; bases not matched to a gene: 7. CDR3 length: 13 residues. The CDR3 region has the DNA TGTGCCAGCATCCCACAGGGGGCGAGTGAGCAGTTCTTC. Amino acids: CASIPQGASEQFF.

The J gene is TRBJ2-7, the V gene TRBV5-4; 10 positions match TRBD2. This CDR3 spans 14 amino acids. V gave up 5 bases and J gave up 5 bases; unmatched junction bases: 7. CDR1 SGHNT and CDR2 YYREEE come from the germline V gene (reference sequence). The DNA of the CDR3 is TGTGCCAGCAGTAACCTCGGACTAGCGGACGAGCAGTACTTC. Encoded protein: CASSNLGLADEQYF.

J is TRBJ1-1 and V is TRBV23-1; no reliable D call. TRBV23-1 is sorted into the ORF group, with uncertain function. This CDR3 spans 17 amino acids. V was pared by 4 bases and J by 0 bases, with 18 bases between. The CDR3 DNA reads TGCGCCAGCAGTCCCGCGATAACGGCATTCTTGAACACTGAAGCTTTCTTT. This translates into CASSPAITAFLNTEAFF.

This clone was detected a few times. This chain connects TRBV28 to TRBJ2-7; TRBD2 is a possible D gene (6 bases). Looked up from germline, CDR1 is MDHEN and CDR2 is SYDVKM. Trimming shortened V by 3 bases and J by 5 bases, and 17 bases separated the two germline ends. This CDR3 spans 15 amino acids. The CDR3 DNA sequence: TGTGCCAGCAGTTTGCCGGGGGACGCACCCCACGAGCAGTACTTC. Its protein product is CASSLPGDAPHEQYF.

This clone was seen only a few times. V usage is TRBV15 and J usage is TRBJ1-1; D remains ambiguous. This CDR3 has 13 amino acids. With 3 bases removed from V and 7 bases from J, the gap between germline ends came to 12 bases. The V gene's germline CDR1 is LNHNV and CDR2 YYDKDF (reference sequence). CDR3 amino acids: CATSSSGMDEAFF. The DNA of the CDR3 is TGTGCCACCAGCAGCTCTGGGATGGATGAAGCTTTCTTT.

The V call is TRBV9, the J call TRBJ1-2; D may be TRBD1 (5 bases). Trimming shortened V by 0 bases and J by 5 bases, and 11 bases separated the two germline ends. The CDR3 length is 14 residues. Germline V gives CDR1 SGDLS, CDR2 YYNGEE. The CDR3 DNA follows: TGTGCCAGCAGCGTAGGTAGGGGCGATTATGGCTACACCTTC. Residues: CASSVGRGDYGYTF.

The chain joins TRBV28 to TRBJ1-2; 8 bases fit TRBD1. CDR1 is MDHEN and CDR2 is SYDVKM in the germline V gene. The V and J ends lost 5 bases and 5 bases, in that order; junction bases with no gene match: 16. The CDR3 covers 17 residues. The CDR3 region is CASSQGGQAIRPYGYTF. The CDR3 coding sequence is TGTGCCAGCAGTCAAGGGGGACAGGCGATCCGCCCTTATGGCTACACCTTC.

The V call is TRBV7-8, the J call TRBJ2-7; no clear D gene. Trimming took off 0 bases at V and 1 base at J, with 13 bases between the two ends. In germline, CDR1 is SGHVS, CDR2 FQNEAQ. CDR3 length equals 16 residues. The CDR3 loop reads CASSLARKDPSYEQYF. The CDR3 DNA sequence: TGTGCCAGCAGCTTAGCGCGAAAGGACCCGTCCTACGAGCAGTACTTC.

The chain combines TRBV11-1 with TRBJ2-7, with D hard to call. Germline V gene sequence: CDR1 SGHAT, CDR2 FQDESV (reference sequence). Trimming removed 1 base from V and 0 bases from J, with 10 bases in between. The CDR3 totals 15 residues. The CDR3, as DNA: TGTGCCAGCAGCTTAGTATCCGCTCGCTCCTACGAGCAGTACTTC. Encoded protein: CASSLVSARSYEQYF.

The V call is TRBV5-4, the J call TRBJ2-2; 7 nucleotides agree with TRBD1. Germline-derived CDR1 and CDR2 are SGHNT and YYREEE (reference sequence). This CDR3 region has 16 residues. V dropped 3 bases and J dropped 2; count of bases not matched to a gene: 7. The CDR3 is CASSWGQILNTGELFF. The CDR3 coding sequence is TGTGCCAGCAGCTGGGGACAGATATTAAACACCGGGGAGCTGTTTTTT.

The gene calls are TRBV29-1 and TRBJ2-3, with a weak D call TRBD2 (6 bases). This CDR3 has 13 amino acids. V lost 4 bases, J lost 1 base, and 9 bases lay in between. Germline CDR1 reads SQVTM; CDR2 reads ANQGSEA. As DNA, the CDR3 is TGCAGCGTTGGGGGGGATGGCACAGATACGCAGTATTTT. Translated: CSVGGDGTDTQYF.

This clone was found once. The chain combines TRBV2 with TRBJ2-1; D is unresolved. V lost 4 bases, J lost 3 bases, and 4 bases lay in between. This CDR3 contains 12 residues. Germline V gene data show CDR1 as SNHLY and CDR2 as FYNNEI. CDR3 coding DNA: TGTGCCAGCAGTGGGAACTACAATGAGCAGTTCTTC. It specifies CASSGNYNEQFF.